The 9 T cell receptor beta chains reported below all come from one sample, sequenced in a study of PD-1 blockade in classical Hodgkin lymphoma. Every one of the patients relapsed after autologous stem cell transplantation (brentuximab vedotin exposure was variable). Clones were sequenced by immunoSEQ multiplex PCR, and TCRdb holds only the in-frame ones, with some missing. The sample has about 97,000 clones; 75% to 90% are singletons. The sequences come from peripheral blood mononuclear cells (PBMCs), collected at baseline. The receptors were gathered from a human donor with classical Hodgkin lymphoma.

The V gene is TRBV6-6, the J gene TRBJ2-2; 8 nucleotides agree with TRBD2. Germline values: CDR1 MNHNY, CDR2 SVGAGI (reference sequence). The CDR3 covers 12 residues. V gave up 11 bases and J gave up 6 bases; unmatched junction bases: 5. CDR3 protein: CAVREGPGELFF. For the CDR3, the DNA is TGTGCCGTCCGGGAGGGCCCCGGGGAGCTGTTTTTT.

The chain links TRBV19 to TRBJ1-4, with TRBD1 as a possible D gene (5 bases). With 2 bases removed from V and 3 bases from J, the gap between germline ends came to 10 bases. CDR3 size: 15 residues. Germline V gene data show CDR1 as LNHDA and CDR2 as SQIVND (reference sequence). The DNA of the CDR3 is TGTGCCAGTAGTATAAGGCAGGGAGCTAATGAAAAACTGTTTTTT. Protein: CASSIRQGANEKLFF.

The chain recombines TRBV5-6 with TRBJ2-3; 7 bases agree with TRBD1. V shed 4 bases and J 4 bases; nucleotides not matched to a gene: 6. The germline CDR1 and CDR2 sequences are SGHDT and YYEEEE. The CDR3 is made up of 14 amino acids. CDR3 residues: CASSPTGRADTQYF. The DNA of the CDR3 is TGTGCCAGCAGCCCGACAGGGAGAGCAGATACGCAGTATTTT.

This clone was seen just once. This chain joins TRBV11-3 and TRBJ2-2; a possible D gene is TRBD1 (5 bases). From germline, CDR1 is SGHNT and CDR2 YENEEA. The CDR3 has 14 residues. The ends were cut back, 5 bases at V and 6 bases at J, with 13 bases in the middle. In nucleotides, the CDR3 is TGTGCCAGCAGCCAATCACAGGTACCCGGGGAGCTGTTTTTT. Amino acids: CASSQSQVPGELFF.

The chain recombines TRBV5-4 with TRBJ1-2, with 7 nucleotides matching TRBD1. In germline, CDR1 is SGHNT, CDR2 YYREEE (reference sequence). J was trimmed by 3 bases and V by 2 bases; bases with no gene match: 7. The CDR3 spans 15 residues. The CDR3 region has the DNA TGTGCCAGCAGCTTAAGATCGGGACAGCACTATGGCTACACCTTC. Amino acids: CASSLRSGQHYGYTF. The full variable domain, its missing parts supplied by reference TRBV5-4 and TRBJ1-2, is ETGVTQSPTHLIKTRGQQVTLRCSSQSGHNTVSWYQQALGQGPQFIFQYYREEENGRGNFPPRFSGLQFPNYSSELNVNALELDDSALYLCASSLRSGQHYGYTFGSGTRLTVV.

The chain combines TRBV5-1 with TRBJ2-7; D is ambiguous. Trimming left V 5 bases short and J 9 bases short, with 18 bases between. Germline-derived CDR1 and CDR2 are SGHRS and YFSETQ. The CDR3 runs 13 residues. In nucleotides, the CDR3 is TGCGCCAGCAGTTTTGGCCGCACTATCGTGCAGTACTTC. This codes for CASSFGRTIVQYF.

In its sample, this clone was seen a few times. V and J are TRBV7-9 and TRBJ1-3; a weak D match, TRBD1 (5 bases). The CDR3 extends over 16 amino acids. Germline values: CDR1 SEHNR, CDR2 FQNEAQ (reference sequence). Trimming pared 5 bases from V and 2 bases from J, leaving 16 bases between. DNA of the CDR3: TGTGCCAGCAGCCCGAATTTTTTAGGGGCTGGAAACACCATATATTTT. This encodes CASSPNFLGAGNTIYF.

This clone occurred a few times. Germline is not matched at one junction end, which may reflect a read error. In nucleotides, the CDR3 is TGCGCCAGCAAGGAGGTGGCGGGGAGTAATGAAAAGCTGTTTTTT. This sequence encodes CASKEVAGSNEKLFF. The rearrangement joins TRBV5-1 to TRBJ1-4; no firm D call. The CDR3 runs to 15 residues. Germline V gene data show CDR1 as SGHRS and CDR2 as YFSETQ.

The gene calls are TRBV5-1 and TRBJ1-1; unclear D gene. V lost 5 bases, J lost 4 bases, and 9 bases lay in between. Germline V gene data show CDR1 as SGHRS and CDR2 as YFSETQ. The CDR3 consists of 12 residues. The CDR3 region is CASRTTGTEAFF. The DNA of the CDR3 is TGCGCCAGCAGAACAACGGGCACTGAAGCTTTCTTT.